Sequencing of this T cell receptor (beta chain) was carried out in a study of T cells after yellow fever vaccination. Germline V CDR1 and CDR2: SEHNR, FQNEAQ (reference sequence). The CDR3 runs to 15 residues. The ends were cut back, 2 bases at V and 2 bases at J, with 10 bases in the middle. Study-level findings and limits: Abundant clonotypes from the bulk population could get into FACS-sorted repertoires as contaminants.

The TCR cDNA carried a universal primer site and UMIs from 5'RACE template switching. TCRdb passed the 5' RACE reads through MiXCR, listing each CDR3 protein once. The sample lists some 320,000 distinct CDR3 sequences; approximately 4% were seen once. This clonotype was picked up a small number of times. The target antigen is unknown. The receptor was derived from a man between 18 and 29 years old who received the YFV17D yellow fever vaccine. The chain recombines TRBV7-9 with TRBJ1-3; D is uncertain. This specimen consisted of PBMCs, obtained 5 days after the yellow fever booster vaccination. The CDR3 is CASSLPVSAGNTIYF. The CDR3, as DNA: TGTGCCAGCAGCTTACCAGTTTCCGCTGGAAACACCATATATTTT.